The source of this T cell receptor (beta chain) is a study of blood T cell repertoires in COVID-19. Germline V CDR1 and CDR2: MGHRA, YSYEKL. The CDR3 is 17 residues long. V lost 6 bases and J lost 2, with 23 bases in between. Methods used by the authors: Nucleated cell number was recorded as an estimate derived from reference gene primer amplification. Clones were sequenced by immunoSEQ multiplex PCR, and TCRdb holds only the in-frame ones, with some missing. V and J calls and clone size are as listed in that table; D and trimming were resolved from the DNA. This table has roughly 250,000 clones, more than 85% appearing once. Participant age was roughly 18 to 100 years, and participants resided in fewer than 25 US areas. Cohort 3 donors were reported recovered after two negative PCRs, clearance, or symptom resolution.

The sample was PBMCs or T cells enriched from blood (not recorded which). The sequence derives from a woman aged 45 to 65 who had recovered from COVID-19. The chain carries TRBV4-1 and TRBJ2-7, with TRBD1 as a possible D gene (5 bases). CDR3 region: CASRPSQTGSPPYEQYF. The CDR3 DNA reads TGCGCCAGCAGACCCTCACAAACAGGTTCTCCCCCCTACGAGCAGTACTTC.